The entry below describes one T cell receptor (beta chain). The data are from a study of blood T cell repertoires in COVID-19. Background on the study: Some COVID-19 samples were acute and others convalescent; all came from the United States, Italy and Spain. The cDNA or gDNA used as material had been derived from T cells, B-cell-depleted T cells, or PBMCs.

This CDR3 is built from 16 residues. Germline CDR1 and CDR2: LGHDT and YNNKEL (reference sequence). Unmatched junction bases numbered 6, after V lost 4 bases and J lost 1 base. In the original analysis: Quantification of nucleated cells was approximated via reference gene primer amplification. TCRdb keeps only in-frame clones here, not all; method: immunoSEQ multiplex PCR. V and J calls plus clone size are reproduced from that table; the DNA served to infer D and trimming. The sample holds roughly 50,000 clones; 90% are singletons and the top ten take about 4%. The chain carries TRBV3-1 (or the pseudogene TRBV3-2) and TRBJ2-3; the match to TRBD1 covers 9 bases. This TCR was sampled from a man in his forties or fifties with acute or convalescent COVID-19. Sequenced sample: peripheral blood. CDR3 in amino acids: CASSRGQGIGTDTQYF. CDR3 nucleotides: TGTGCCAGCAGCCGGGGACAGGGTATAGGCACAGATACGCAGTATTTT.